The 9 T cell receptor beta chains below were found in one sample sequenced in a study of shared T cell receptors in the human thymus. Assay used: immunoSEQ multiplex PCR; TCRdb lists only in-frame clones, some missing. The profile shows about 400,000 clones, over 90% of them singletons. Sequenced material: thymocytes. These TCRs come from a human donor.

The J gene is TRBJ2-3, the V gene TRBV6-5; the match to TRBD2 covers 7 bases. J gave up 7 bases and V 7 bases, and 5 bases lay outside the gene matches. The CDR3 consists of 12 residues. The germline gives CDR1 MNHEY, CDR2 SVGAGI. The CDR3 spells CASTTGGNTQYF. CDR3 DNA: TGTGCCAGCACAACGGGGGGTAATACGCAGTATTTT.

The CDR3 sequence is CASSQDRSGGGKTQYF. In DNA form, the CDR3 reads TGCGCCAGCAGCCAAGATAGGAGCGGAGGGGGTAAGACCCAGTACTTC. The gene calls are TRBV4-3 and TRBJ2-5, with D tentatively TRBD1 or TRBD2 (6 bases each). The V end lost 0 bases, the J end lost 6 bases, and 17 bases lay between the germline ends. This CDR3 has 16 amino acids. The germline V gene has CDR1 LGHNA and CDR2 YSLEER.

The table lists this clone with a few counts. The chain carries TRBV15 and TRBJ1-1, with D perhaps TRBD1 (5 bases). Germline CDR1 reads LNHNV; CDR2 reads YYDKDF (reference sequence). V was cut by 0 bases and J by 6 bases, with 11 bases left in between. CDR3 length: 14 residues. The CDR3 reads CATSRDIGAAEAFF. Here the CDR3 DNA reads TGTGCCACCAGCAGAGATATAGGGGCGGCTGAAGCTTTCTTT.

The chain carries TRBV2 and TRBJ1-1; no clear D gene. The CDR3 spans 14 residues. Trimming left V 3 bases short and J 2 bases short, with 10 bases between. CDR1 is SNHLY and CDR2 is FYNNEI in the germline V gene. The CDR3 region is CASSDGSINTEAFF. The CDR3 DNA follows: TGTGCCAGCAGTGATGGCAGTATAAACACTGAAGCTTTCTTT.

This chain links TRBV5-4 with TRBJ2-3; D ambiguous. Per the germline V gene, CDR1 is SGHNT and CDR2 is YYREEE (reference sequence). V lost 0 bases, J lost 4 bases, and 6 bases lay in between. This CDR3 has 13 residues. The CDR3 spells CASSLGFPDTQYF. The CDR3 DNA follows: TGTGCCAGCAGCTTGGGGTTTCCAGATACGCAGTATTTT.

The V and J genes are TRBV9 and TRBJ1-2, with D uncertain. The CDR3 loop spans 15 amino acids. Deletions cut 1 base from V and 1 base from J, with 11 bases between. Germline V gene sequence: CDR1 SGDLS, CDR2 YYNGEE. This CDR3 is CASSVTLGGNYGYTF. CDR3 sequence (DNA): TGTGCCAGCAGCGTAACTCTGGGAGGTAACTATGGCTACACCTTC.

This clone was observed a single time. The V and J genes are TRBV27 and TRBJ2-1; the match to TRBD1 covers 7 bases. After removal of 5 bases from V and 0 bases from J, the junction contained 13 bases not matched to a gene. The CDR3 runs 18 residues. Germline V gene sequence: CDR1 MNHEY, CDR2 SMNVEV (reference sequence). This CDR3 is CASSRRGQEGTSYNEQFF. CDR3 coding DNA: TGTGCCAGCAGTCGAAGAGGACAGGAAGGAACCTCCTACAATGAGCAGTTCTTC.

This chain connects TRBV10-1 to TRBJ1-3, with TRBD1 as a possible D gene (5 bases). From germline, CDR1 is WNHNN and CDR2 SYGVQD (reference sequence). V was clipped by 3 bases and J by 0 bases, with 9 bases between them. The CDR3 runs to 15 residues. CDR3 nucleotides: TGCGCCAGCAGTGAAACTGGGGGCTCTGGAAACACCATATATTTT. Translating it yields CASSETGGSGNTIYF.

The gene calls are TRBV2 and TRBJ2-1, with 11 bases matching TRBD2. This CDR3 region has 15 residues. With V trimmed by 3 bases and J by 8 bases, 6 bases remained unmatched. Germline V lookup: CDR1 SNHLY, CDR2 FYNNEI. The CDR3 here is CASSDSGRALYEQFF. DNA for the CDR3: TGTGCCAGCAGTGATAGCGGGAGGGCCCTTTATGAGCAGTTCTTC.